The sequence of this T cell receptor beta chain was determined in a study of CD8 T cells in ankylosing spondylitis. Overall study results and limits: Within ankylosing spondylitis blood, a TCR beta motif made up of under 10 highly homologous variants appeared to be characteristic. Reportedly, disease-linked clones are significantly enriched in ankylosing spondylitis patients' matched synovial fluid.

TCRdb reprocessed the 5' RACE reads via MiXCR and lists one record per CDR3 protein. The sample records about 440,000 distinct CDR3 sequences, about a sixth being singletons. Germline assignment: CDR1 SGHAT and CDR2 FQNNGV. The CDR3 is 15 amino acids. Trimming took 8 bases from V and 4 from J; bases not matched to a gene: 10. This clonotype has only a few counts. Its target is not known. This sequence was found in a male donor with ankylosing spondylitis. The chain has TRBV11-2 and TRBJ2-3; 9 positions match TRBD2. Sequencing was done on a sample of blood, either unsorted or a sorted T cell fraction (not recorded which). DNA for the CDR3: TGTGCCAGCGGGTTAGCGGGGGCCCTGTCAGATACGCAGTATTTT. It yields the protein CASGLAGALSDTQYF.